This T cell receptor (beta chain) stems from a study of regulatory T cells in long-lasting Graves disease. General study results and limits: For persistent Graves' patients, TCR diversity was lower than for newly diagnosed ones. TRBV28, TRBJ1-2 and TRBJ2-5 were segments that persistent disease favored.

Assembly of TCR beta libraries relied on iRepertoire HTBI primers together with Arm-PCR of CDR3 regions. Each CDR3 protein gets one entry after TCRdb re-called the multiplex PCR reads with MiXCR. The sample holds about 350,000 distinct CDR3 sequences, approximately 16% seen once. Time point indicated: newly diagnosed GD, antithyroid drugs for less than 3 months. With RNA extracted from PBMCs as input, the TCR library was made. CDR1 SGHRS and CDR2 YFSETQ come from the germline V gene. The CDR3 extends over 15 amino acids. V gave up 4 bases and J gave up 2 bases; unmatched junction bases: 6. This clonotype was counted many times. The antigen is not known. These records were also assigned to another study, of T cells in Graves' hyperthyroidism and ophthalmopathy. This second report adds: Patients were aged 18 to 65, had disease duration under 2 months, and had newly diagnosed hyperthyroidism.

The chain recombines TRBV5-1 with TRBJ2-1; 7 bases line up with TRBD1. The sample was peripheral blood mononuclear cells (PBMCs), taken at new diagnosis, from a patient treated with antithyroid drugs. The sequence was obtained from a man in his forties with Graves disease. The CDR3 DNA follows: TGCGCCAGCAGCGCACTGACAGGGACCTACAATGAGCAGTTCTTC. This translates into CASSALTGTYNEQFF. Complete variable domain (other parts from reference TRBV5-1 and TRBJ2-1): KAGVTQTPRYLIKTRGQQVTLSCSPISGHRSVSWYQQTPGQGLQFLFEYFSETQRNKGNFPGRFSGRQFSNSRSEMNVSTLELGDSALYLCASSALTGTYNEQFFGPGTRLTVL.